The rows below give T cell receptor beta chains drawn from one sample of a study of T cell changes during pregnancy in multiple sclerosis. Here immunoSEQ multiplex PCR was the method, and the copy in TCRdb shows in-frame clones only, minus some. Of some 38,000 clones listed, about 91% were seen once; the top ten hold about 0.42%. The source was CD4+ T cells from peripheral blood mononuclear cells, collected in the third trimester of pregnancy. The receptors stem from a female donor in good health, enrolled as a control in a pregnancy study. CDR3s include the opening cysteine and the closing phenylalanine or tryptophan. The D gene is left open where the match is weak. Part of the rows lack a size; the others show once, few, many or a class for expanded clones.

TRBV6-1	TRBD2	TRBJ2-3	NA	CASSEGLAGGRDTQYF	TGTGCCAGCAGTGAAGGACTAGCGGGGGGGCGGGATACGCAGTATTTT
TRBV6-1	NA	TRBJ2-5	NA	CASSEHETQYF	TGTGCCAGCAGTGAACATGAGACCCAGTACTTC
TRBV5-6	TRBD2	TRBJ2-7	NA	CASSLGPSGSYEQYF	TGTGCCAGCAGCCTCGGGCCTAGCGGATCCTACGAGCAGTACTTC
TRBV9	NA	TRBJ1-4	NA	CASSLETVNEKLFF	TGTGCCAGCAGCTTAGAGACAGTTAATGAAAAACTGTTTTTT
TRBV6-1	NA	TRBJ2-3	NA	CASSAYKSTVGQDTQYF	TGTGCCAGCAGTGCATATAAGTCTACGGTGGGCCAGGATACGCAGTATTTT
TRBV2	TRBD1	TRBJ2-7	NA	CASRQGVRYEQYF	TGTGCCAGCCGACAGGGGGTTCGTTACGAGCAGTACTTC
TRBV19	NA	TRBJ1-5	NA	CASSMGRNQPQHF	TGTGCCAGTAGTATGGGCAGAAATCAGCCCCAGCATTTT
TRBV9	TRBD2	TRBJ2-2	NA	CASSVGLAGGGELFF	TGTGCCAGCAGCGTGGGACTAGCGGGAGGAGGGGAGCTGTTTTTT
TRBV9	TRBD1	TRBJ2-2	NA	CASSAIRTGDTGELFF	TGTGCCAGCAGCGCGATTAGGACAGGGGACACCGGGGAGCTGTTTTTT
TRBV6-1	TRBD1	TRBJ1-4	NA	CASSETGLNEKLFF	TGTGCCAGCAGTGAGACAGGGCTTAATGAAAAACTGTTTTTT
TRBV7-2	TRBD2	TRBJ2-3	NA	CASSYNLAGAWDTQYF	TGTGCCAGCAGTTATAACCTAGCGGGGGCGTGGGATACGCAGTATTTT
TRBV5-5	NA	TRBJ1-4	NA	CASSIRAGGEKLFF	TGTGCCAGCAGTATCAGGGCCGGGGGTGAAAAACTGTTTTTT
TRBV7-2	TRBD1	TRBJ1-4	NA	CASSPNSGGRGEKLFF	TGTGCCAGCAGCCCAAACTCAGGGGGCAGGGGTGAAAAACTGTTTTTT
TRBV7-8	NA	TRBJ1-4	NA	CASSLASRDGEKLFF	TGTGCCAGCAGCTTAGCGTCCAGGGATGGAGAAAAACTGTTTTTT
TRBV2	NA	TRBJ2-5	once	CASRFTRSETQYF	TGTGCCAGCAGATTCACTAGGTCAGAGACCCAGTACTTC
TRBV27	NA	TRBJ1-5	NA	CASSRMGGQPQHF	TGTGCCAGCAGTCGAATGGGGGGGCAGCCCCAGCATTTT
TRBV7-2	NA	TRBJ2-5	NA	CASSLWQYQETQYF	TGTGCCAGCAGCTTATGGCAGTACCAAGAGACCCAGTACTTC
TRBV7-9	NA	TRBJ1-3	NA	CASLKSGTGSSTIYF	TGTGCCAGCTTAAAGAGTGGTACAGGGTCCTCCACCATATATTTT
TRBV27	TRBD2	TRBJ2-3	once	CASSLLPSGANTQYF	TGTGCCAGCAGTTTACTCCCTAGCGGGGCGAATACGCAGTATTTT
TRBV6-1	TRBD1	TRBJ2-7	NA	CASSVTSDRVREQYF	TGTGCCAGCAGTGTAACTTCGGACAGGGTGAGGGAGCAGTACTTC
TRBV28	TRBD2	TRBJ2-7	once	CASSFEPGLANDEQYF	TGTGCCAGCAGTTTCGAGCCGGGACTAGCAAACGACGAGCAGTACTTC
TRBV7-2	TRBD1	TRBJ2-2	NA	CASSLSPARDRVTGELFF	TGTGCCAGCAGCTTATCTCCAGCCCGGGACAGGGTCACCGGGGAGCTGTTTTTT
TRBV27	TRBD1	TRBJ2-2	NA	CASPTDRDMTGELFF	TGTGCCAGCCCGACGGACAGGGATATGACCGGGGAGCTGTTTTTT
TRBV29-1	NA	TRBJ1-6	NA	CSAGLDNSPLHF	TGCAGCGCAGGGTTAGATAATTCACCCCTCCACTTT
TRBV27	NA	TRBJ2-7	NA	CASSLTGFGYEQYF	TGTGCCAGCAGTTTAACAGGATTCGGCTACGAGCAGTACTTC
TRBV5-1	TRBD1	TRBJ2-5	NA	CASRWTGQETQYF	TGCGCCAGCAGATGGACAGGGCAAGAGACCCAGTACTTC
TRBV11-2	NA	TRBJ2-3	NA	CASSLSTDTQYF	TGTGCCAGCAGCTTGTCGACAGATACGCAGTATTTT
TRBV29-1	NA	TRBJ1-2	NA	CSVEGSRYGYTF	TGCAGCGTTGAAGGGAGTCGATATGGCTACACCTTC
TRBV12-5	NA	TRBJ2-7	few	CASGLRGNYEQYF	TGTGCTAGTGGTTTGAGAGGGAACTACGAGCAGTACTTC
TRBV7-2	TRBD2	TRBJ2-3	NA	CASSETSGAPGTQYF	TGTGCCAGCAGCGAGACTAGCGGGGCGCCCGGTACGCAGTATTTT
TRBV28	NA	TRBJ1-5	NA	CASTHPKTKNQPQHF	TGTGCCAGCACCCATCCAAAAACAAAAAATCAGCCCCAGCATTTT
TRBV4-2	NA	TRBJ1-4	NA	CASSQEGTEKLFF	TGTGCCAGCAGCCAAGAAGGGACAGAAAAACTGTTTTTT
TRBV4-1	TRBD2	TRBJ2-1	NA	CASSPQTSGKDLEQFF	TGCGCCAGCAGCCCCCAGACTAGCGGGAAGGATTTGGAGCAGTTCTTC
TRBV7-3	NA	TRBJ2-1	NA	CASSLNGLNEQFF	TGTGCCAGCAGCTTAAACGGACTCAATGAGCAGTTCTTC
TRBV7-8	TRBD1	TRBJ1-2	NA	CASSSGTGANYGYTF	TGTGCCAGCAGCAGCGGGACAGGGGCTAACTATGGCTACACCTTC
TRBV4-2	TRBD1	TRBJ1-3	NA	CASHAGTGGSGNTIYF	TGTGCCAGCCACGCCGGGACAGGGGGCTCTGGAAACACCATATATTTT